This record looks at one TCR beta chain sequence and its context. A Seattle source enrolled patients during active infection and followed them longitudinally. This entry comes from a study of blood T cell repertoires in COVID-19. Study-level background: Samples representing acute and convalescent COVID-19 were sourced from the United States, Italy and Spain. PBMCs, B-cell-depleted T cells, or T cells were the source of the cDNA or gDNA that made up the material.

The CDR3 runs 16 residues. Germline V CDR1 and CDR2: MDHEN, SYDVKM. J lost 10 bases, V lost 4 bases, and 9 bases had no gene match. Some clones are missing from TCRdb's copy, which holds only in-frame ones; the method was immunoSEQ multiplex PCR. The table records fewer than 450,000 clones, more than 70% of them present only once. The source of this sequence is a woman in her seventies with COVID-19, enrolled during active disease. Sequenced input: peripheral blood. The chain uses TRBV28 and TRBJ2-1; 14 bases agree with TRBD2. This CDR3 reads CASSSSTSGGVWEQFF. CDR3 bases: TGTGCCAGCAGTTCCTCGACTAGCGGGGGGGTATGGGAGCAGTTCTTC.